These 3 T cell receptor beta chains originate from one sample sequenced in a study of blood T cells in healthy people across ages. Using a J-beta primer mix together with a sample-barcoded 5' primer, a second PCR was run for roughly 6 to 12 cycles. TCRdb reprocessed the 5' RACE reads via MiXCR and lists one record per CDR3 protein. Altogether about 560,000 distinct CDR3 sequences are present, approximately 26% being singletons, with the ten largest covering 3% to 4%. A further study also used this sample, focusing on T cells of mothers and their children.

Sequenced: blood. The source is a boy aged 2-15 years in good health.

The genes are TRBV4-3 and TRBJ2-2, with D perhaps matching TRBD2 (5 bases). Between the trimmed V and J ends, which lost 2 bases and 0 bases, there was a span of 10 bases. CDR1 and CDR2 (germline): LGHNA, YSLEER. There are 16 residues in the CDR3. This CDR3 is CASSQHGVSNTGELFF. The CDR3 DNA reads as TGCGCCAGCAGCCAACACGGGGTATCGAACACCGGGGAGCTGTTTTTT.

This sequence joins TRBV4-2 and TRBJ2-7, with a weak D call TRBD2 (6 bases). Trimming cost V 2 bases and J 4 bases, with 12 bases left between them. Germline values: CDR1 LGHNA, CDR2 YNFKEQ. The CDR3 covers 14 residues. The chain's CDR3 is CASSQPGDLYEQYF. CDR3 nucleotide sequence: TGTGCCAGCAGCCAACCCGGGGACTTGTACGAGCAGTACTTC.

The count of this clonotype is one. This chain's CDR3 is CASSPDTEGGYEQYV. Here the CDR3 DNA reads TGTGCCAGTAGCCCAGACACGGAAGGAGGCTACGAGCAGTACGTC. The V and J genes are TRBV19 and TRBJ2-7; D perhaps matches TRBD2 (5 bases). This CDR3 contains 15 residues. V lost 6 bases, J lost 3 bases, and 18 bases lay in between. Germline V gene sequence: CDR1 LNHDA, CDR2 SQIVND (reference sequence).